Listed below are T cell receptor beta chains from one sample, sequenced in a study of blood T cells in healthy people across ages. One entry per CDR3 protein, called by TCRdb with MiXCR from the 5' RACE reads. The sample lists 650,000 to 900,000 distinct CDR3 sequences; about 62% were seen once. Sequencing was performed on blood. The receptors originated from a man aged 30 to 45 in good health. The CDR3 runs from the conserved cysteine through the conserved F or W. D genes are given only for firm matches. Some rows mark clone size as missing; the rest say once, few, many or name a class of expanded clone.

j_gene | d_gene | v_gene | abundance | CDR3aa | CDR3nt
TRBJ1-1 | NA | TRBV5-1 | NA | CASRSGLEYTEAFF | TGCGCCAGCAGATCAGGGTTGGAGTATACTGAAGCTTTCTTT
TRBJ2-5 | TRBD1 | TRBV28 | NA | CASSLPDRGPQYF | TGTGCCAGCAGTCTCCCGGACAGGGGGCCCCAGTACTTC
TRBJ2-7 | NA | TRBV27 | NA | CASSPSLGSYEQYF | TGTGCCAGCAGTCCATCCCTAGGGTCCTACGAGCAGTACTTC
TRBJ2-1 | NA | TRBV11-2 | few | CASTSPRRANEQFF | TGTGCCAGCACGTCCCCACGGAGGGCCAATGAGCAGTTCTTC
TRBJ2-3 | TRBD2 | TRBV6-6 | few | CASSLLAGITDTQYF | TGTGCCAGCAGCTTACTAGCGGGGATCACAGATACGCAGTATTTT
TRBJ2-5 | TRBD1 | TRBV29-1 | once | CSALRWDRRNQETQCF | TGCAGCGCCCTGAGGTGGGACAGGCGGAACCAAGAGACCCAGTGCTTC
TRBJ2-7 | NA | TRBV13 | NA | CASSFMSSYEQYF | TGTGCCAGCAGCTTTATGAGCTCCTACGAGCAGTACTTC
TRBJ1-5 | NA | TRBV9 | few | CASSVDGYSNQPQHF | TGTGCCAGCAGCGTAGATGGGTATAGCAATCAGCCCCAGCATTTT
TRBJ1-5 | NA | TRBV7-2 | NA | CASSLAKGEGQPQHF | TGTGCCAGCAGCTTAGCGAAAGGGGAGGGTCAGCCCCAGCATTTT
TRBJ2-5 | NA | TRBV7-2 | NA | CASSLTTGLNLETQYF | TGTGCCAGCAGCTTAACGACGGGCCTCAACTTAGAGACCCAGTACTTC
TRBJ2-1 | NA | TRBV5-6 | NA | CASSPPEGREQFF | TGTGCCAGCAGCCCCCCGGAGGGCCGGGAGCAGTTCTTC
TRBJ2-5 | TRBD1 | TRBV15 | NA | CATSSRDRVLEQYF | TGTGCCACCAGCAGCCGTGACAGGGTTCTTGAGCAGTACTTC
TRBJ1-2 | NA | TRBV29-1 | NA | CSAPIGDGYTF | TGCAGCGCCCCGATAGGGGACGGCTACACCTTC
TRBJ2-1 | NA | TRBV4-2 | NA | CASSQERGLDNEQFF | TGTGCCAGCAGCCAGGAACGTGGACTGGACAATGAGCAGTTCTTC
TRBJ2-1 | TRBD2 | TRBV28 | NA | CASSLLAGVRNEQFF | TGTGCCAGCAGTTTACTAGCGGGGGTCCGCAATGAGCAGTTCTTC
TRBJ1-5 | NA | TRBV2 | once | CASSENPGKGNQPQHF | TGTGCCAGCAGTGAAAATCCAGGAAAGGGGAATCAGCCCCAGCATTTT
TRBJ2-4 | TRBD1 | TRBV27 | NA | CASSLGPGTGAEEQYF | TGTGCCAGCAGTTTAGGGCCCGGGACAGGGGCAGAAGAGCAGTACTTC
TRBJ1-2 | NA | TRBV9 | NA | CASSVASDSNYGYTF | TGTGCCAGCAGCGTAGCGTCAGACTCAAACTATGGCTACACCTTC
TRBJ1-2 | NA | TRBV20-1 | NA | CSTVRDYGYTF | TGCAGTACCGTGAGGGATTATGGCTACACCTTC
TRBJ2-5 | TRBD1 | TRBV5-1 | many | CASSPDRVGETQYF | TGCGCCAGCAGCCCTGACAGGGTTGGGGAGACCCAGTACTTC
TRBJ2-5 | NA | TRBV7-9 | NA | CASSFEGLETQYF | TGTGCCAGCAGCTTCGAGGGATTGGAGACCCAGTACTTC
TRBJ2-5 | TRBD1 | TRBV29-1 | NA | CSVGWGTEETQYF | TGCAGCGTTGGATGGGGGACAGAAGAGACCCAGTACTTC
TRBJ1-2 | NA | TRBV6-6 | few | CASSLQAAGGYTF | TGTGCCAGCAGCCTACAGGCGGCGGGGGGCTACACCTTC
TRBJ1-1 | NA | TRBV3-1 | few | CASSLYRDGNTEAFF | TGTGCCAGCAGCCTATACCGGGACGGGAACACTGAAGCTTTCTTT
TRBJ1-2 | TRBD1 | TRBV30 | NA | CAWNTGGPWGYTF | TGTGCCTGGAACACAGGGGGACCGTGGGGCTACACCTTC
TRBJ2-5 | TRBD1 | TRBV10-3 | NA | CAISEGTGVGTQYF | TGTGCCATCAGTGAGGGAACAGGGGTAGGGACCCAGTACTTC
TRBJ1-1 | NA | TRBV4-1 | NA | CASSLPDPHRAFF | TGCGCCAGCAGCCTCCCGGACCCCCATCGGGCTTTCTTT
TRBJ2-5 | TRBD1 | TRBV20-1 | few | CSAIDRAIETQYF | TGCAGTGCCATTGACAGGGCAATAGAGACCCAGTACTTC
TRBJ2-1 | NA | TRBV28 | few | CASSLVPAGEQFF | TGTGCCAGCAGTTTAGTCCCGGCGGGGGAGCAGTTCTTC
TRBJ2-1 | NA | TRBV20-1 | few | CSARVVANEQFF | TGCAGTGCTAGAGTTGTTGCCAATGAGCAGTTCTTC
TRBJ1-2 | NA | TRBV4-3 | NA | CASSQAGLPNYGYTF | TGCGCCAGCAGCCAAGCAGGACTCCCGAACTATGGCTACACATTC
TRBJ2-7 | TRBD2 | TRBV20-1 | NA | CSAPASGGFYEQYF | TGCAGTGCTCCTGCTAGCGGGGGGTTCTACGAGCAGTACTTC
TRBJ2-7 | NA | TRBV7-2 | NA | CASSPAQGESYEQYF | TGTGCCAGCAGCCCCGCCCAGGGTGAGTCCTACGAGCAGTACTTC
TRBJ1-1 | TRBD1 | TRBV2 | NA | CASRRTGGYTEAFF | TGTGCCAGCAGACGGACAGGGGGCTATACTGAAGCTTTCTTT
TRBJ2-5 | NA | TRBV7-8 | NA | CASSGRVEKTQYF | TGTGCCAGCAGCGGCAGGGTAGAAAAGACCCAGTACTTC
TRBJ1-4 | TRBD1 | TRBV15 | NA | CATSRDQARGVEKLFF | TGTGCCACCAGCAGAGATCAAGCCAGGGGGGTTGAAAAACTGTTTTTT
TRBJ2-1 | NA | TRBV7-2 | few | CASSTGTTSYNEQFF | TGTGCCAGCAGCACCGGGACAACCTCCTACAATGAGCAGTTCTTC
TRBJ1-2 | TRBD1 | TRBV13 | few | CASSLGGGDGYTF | TGTGCCAGCAGCTTAGGAGGGGGCGATGGCTACACCTTC
TRBJ2-6 | TRBD1 | TRBV20-1 | NA | CSAARAPGTGTGANVLTF | TGCAGTGCTGCTCGGGCCCCCGGGACAGGGACTGGGGCCAACGTCCTGACTTTC
TRBJ2-3 | TRBD2 | TRBV6-6 | NA | CASSTALAGTTDTQYF | TGTGCCAGCAGTACAGCACTAGCGGGTACCACAGATACGCAGTATTTT
TRBJ2-7 | NA | TRBV6-5 | few | CASRQQGDEQYF | TGTGCCAGCAGACAACAGGGCGACGAGCAGTACTTC
TRBJ2-3 | TRBD2 | TRBV20-1 | few | CSARFPSGGASTDTQYF | TGCAGTGCTAGGTTCCCCAGCGGGGGTGCTAGCACAGATACGCAGTATTTT
TRBJ2-4 | NA | TRBV3-1 | NA | CASSLGRGADIQYF | TGTGCCAGCAGCCTGGGAAGAGGGGCGGACATTCAGTACTTC
TRBJ2-5 | NA | TRBV9 | few | CASSSGALQGSQYF | TGTGCCAGCAGCTCGGGGGCTTTACAGGGCTCCCAGTACTTC
TRBJ2-1 | TRBD1 | TRBV6-1 | NA | CASSEGQGAGNGQFF | TGTGCCAGCAGTGAAGGACAGGGGGCTGGAAATGGGCAGTTCTTC
TRBJ2-2 | TRBD1 | TRBV15 | NA | CATSTRQGNTGELFF | TGTGCCACCAGCACCCGACAGGGAAACACCGGGGAGCTGTTTTTT
TRBJ2-1 | NA | TRBV4-3 | NA | CASSQDLFPEQFF | TGCGCCAGCAGCCAAGACCTGTTCCCTGAGCAGTTCTTC